This record concerns one T cell receptor (beta chain) sequence. V dropped 5 bases and J dropped 7 bases, with 10 bases sitting between them. CDR3 length: 12 residues. The V gene's germline CDR1 is SGHRS and CDR2 YFSETQ. Measured with immunoSEQ multiplex PCR; TCRdb has only the in-frame clones, and not every one. This sample has around 30,000 clones; around 84% occur once, and the top ten carry 0.1%. This sample was included in a study of regulatory dendritic cells for organ transplantation. Sequencing was carried out using naive CD4+ T cells from blood. As for subset: CD45RA+ naive T cells. V and J are TRBV5-1 and TRBJ2-1; TRBD1 is a possible D gene (5 bases). The receptor was derived from a human donor in good health. In DNA form, the CDR3 reads TGCGCCAGCAGGCAGGGTCGGAATGAGCAGTTCTTC. This encodes CASRQGRNEQFF.